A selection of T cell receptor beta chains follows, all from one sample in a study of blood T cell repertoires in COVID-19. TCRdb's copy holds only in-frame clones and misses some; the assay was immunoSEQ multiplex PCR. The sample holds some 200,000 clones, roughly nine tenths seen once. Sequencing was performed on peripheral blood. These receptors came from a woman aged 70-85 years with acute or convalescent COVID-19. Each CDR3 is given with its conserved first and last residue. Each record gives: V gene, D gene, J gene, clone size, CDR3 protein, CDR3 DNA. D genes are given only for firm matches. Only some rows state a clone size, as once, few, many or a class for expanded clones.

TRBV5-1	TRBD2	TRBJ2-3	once	CASSMTSSADTQYF	TGCGCCAGCAGCATGACTAGCTCCGCAGATACGCAGTATTTT
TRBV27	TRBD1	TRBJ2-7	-	CASSFSTGWDYEQYF	TGTGCCAGCAGTTTCTCGACAGGGTGGGACTACGAGCAGTACTTC
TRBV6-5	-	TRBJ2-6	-	CASSYGGNSGANVLTF	TGTGCCAGCAGTTACGGGGGGAACTCTGGGGCCAACGTCCTGACTTTC
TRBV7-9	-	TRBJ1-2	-	CASSLGAGAGGYTF	TGTGCCAGCAGCTTAGGGGCAGGGGCTGGTGGCTACACCTTC
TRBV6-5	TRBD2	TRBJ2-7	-	CASSYSGGGPYEQYF	TGTGCCAGCAGTTATTCCGGGGGGGGTCCCTACGAGCAGTACTTC
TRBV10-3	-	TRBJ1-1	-	CAISESMGASEAFF	TGTGCCATCAGTGAGTCAATGGGGGCGAGCGAAGCTTTCTTT
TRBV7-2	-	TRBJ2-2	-	CASSEGPNTGELFF	TGTGCCAGCAGCGAGGGCCCGAACACCGGGGAGCTGTTTTTT
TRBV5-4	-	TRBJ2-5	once	CASSLKGVPGETQYF	TGTGCCAGCAGCTTGAAAGGGGTTCCTGGGGAGACCCAGTACTTC
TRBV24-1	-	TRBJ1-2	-	CATSSDSNYGYTF	TGTGCCACCTCTTCGGACAGTAACTATGGCTACACCTTC
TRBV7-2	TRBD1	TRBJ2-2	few	CASSPRDRPNTGELFF	TGTGCCAGCAGCCCCCGGGACAGACCAAACACCGGGGAGCTGTTTTTT
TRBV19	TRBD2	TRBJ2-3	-	CASSSGGAGSGTQYF	TGTGCCAGTAGTAGCGGGGGGGCCGGATCGGGTACGCAGTATTTT
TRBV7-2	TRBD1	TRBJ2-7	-	CASTQGQGTYEQYF	TGTGCCAGCACCCAAGGACAGGGGACCTACGAGCAGTACTTC
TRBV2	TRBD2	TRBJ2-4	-	CASSEGTSGRYIQYF	TGTGCCAGCAGTGAGGGGACTAGCGGGCGATACATTCAGTACTTC
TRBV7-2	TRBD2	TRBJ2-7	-	CASSVLAGNPSEQYF	TGTGCCAGCAGCGTACTAGCGGGAAACCCCTCCGAGCAGTACTTC
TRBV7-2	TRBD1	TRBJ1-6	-	CASSSNRDRPNSPLHF	TGTGCCAGCAGCAGCAACCGGGACAGGCCGAATTCACCCCTCCACTTT
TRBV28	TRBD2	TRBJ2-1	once	CASSWTSGMLGSYNEQFF	TGTGCCAGCAGCTGGACTAGCGGGATGTTGGGCTCCTACAATGAGCAGTTCTTC
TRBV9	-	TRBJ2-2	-	CASSVEGAYTGELFF	TGTGCCAGCAGCGTGGAGGGGGCGTACACCGGGGAGCTGTTTTTT
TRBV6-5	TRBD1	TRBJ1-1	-	CASSPRTGGNTEAFF	TGTGCCAGCAGTCCACGGACAGGGGGGAACACTGAAGCTTTCTTT
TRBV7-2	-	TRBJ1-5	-	CASSLQEDQPQHF	TGTGCCAGCAGCTTACAGGAAGATCAGCCCCAGCATTTT
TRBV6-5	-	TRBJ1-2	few	CASRGGPGRGYTF	TGTGCCAGCAGGGGAGGGCCCGGACGTGGCTACACCTTC
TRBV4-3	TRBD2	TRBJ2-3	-	CASSQARTSGRTDTQYF	TGCGCCAGCAGCCAAGCCCGGACTAGCGGGAGAACAGATACGCAGTATTTT
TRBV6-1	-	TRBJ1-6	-	CASSESGHNSPLHF	TGTGCCAGCAGTGAGAGTGGGCATAATTCACCCCTCCACTTT
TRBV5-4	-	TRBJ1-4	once	CASSPELLTGKLFF	TGTGCCAGCAGCCCGGAACTACTGACAGGAAAACTGTTTTTT
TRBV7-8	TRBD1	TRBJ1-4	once	CASSLGTGNEKLFF	TGTGCCAGCAGCTTAGGGACAGGGAATGAAAAACTGTTTTTT
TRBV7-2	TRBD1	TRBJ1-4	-	CASSPRTGSNEKLFF	TGTGCCAGCAGTCCAAGGACAGGGTCTAATGAAAAACTGTTTTTT
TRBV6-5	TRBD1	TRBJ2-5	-	CASSTRTGQETQYF	TGTGCCAGCAGTACCCGGACAGGCCAAGAGACCCAGTACTTC
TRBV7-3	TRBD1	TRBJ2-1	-	CASSPSSRDRGRNEQFF	TGTGCCAGCAGCCCGTCCAGCCGGGACAGGGGGAGGAATGAGCAGTTCTTC
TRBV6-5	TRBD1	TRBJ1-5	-	CASSYTGQAGNQPQHF	TGTGCCAGCAGTTACACGGGACAGGCCGGGAATCAGCCCCAGCATTTT
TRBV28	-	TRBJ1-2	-	CASSLFGLGGYGYTF	TGTGCCAGCAGTTTATTCGGACTAGGGGGCTATGGCTACACCTTC
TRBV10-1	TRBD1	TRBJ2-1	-	CASSLKQGVSYNEQFF	TGCGCCAGCAGTTTAAAACAGGGGGTATCCTACAATGAGCAGTTCTTC
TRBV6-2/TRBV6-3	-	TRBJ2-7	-	CASSYPEEGIYEQYF	TGTGCCAGCAGTTACCCCGAGGAGGGTATCTACGAGCAGTACTTC
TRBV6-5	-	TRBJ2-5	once	CASSSVDGGTQYF	TGTGCCAGCAGTAGCGTCGATGGAGGGACCCAGTACTTC
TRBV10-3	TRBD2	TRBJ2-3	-	CAISGGLAGADTQYF	TGTGCCATCAGTGGGGGACTAGCGGGGGCAGATACGCAGTATTTT
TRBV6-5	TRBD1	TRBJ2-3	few	CASRDRGLHTDTQYF	TGTGCCAGCAGGGACAGGGGACTTCACACAGATACGCAGTATTTT
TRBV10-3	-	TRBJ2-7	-	CAIGVLRSTSYEQYF	TGTGCCATCGGAGTACTCCGGTCAACCTCCTACGAGCAGTACTTC
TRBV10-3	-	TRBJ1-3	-	CAIRAAPGGNTIYF	TGTGCCATCAGGGCCGCGCCGGGGGGAAACACCATATATTTT
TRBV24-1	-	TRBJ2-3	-	CATSSSGGKRTDTQYF	TGTGCCACCAGTTCGTCCGGAGGAAAGCGCACAGATACGCAGTATTTT
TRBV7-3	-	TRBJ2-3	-	CASSRGSTDTQYF	TGTGCCAGCAGCCGCGGGAGCACAGATACGCAGTATTTT
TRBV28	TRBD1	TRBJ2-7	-	CASSPRQGGVWEQYF	TGTGCCAGCAGTCCTCGACAGGGGGGAGTCTGGGAGCAGTACTTC
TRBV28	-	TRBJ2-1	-	CASTWGRSNEQFF	TGTGCCAGCACTTGGGGGCGAAGCAATGAGCAGTTCTTC
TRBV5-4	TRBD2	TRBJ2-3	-	CASSWAGGATDTQYF	TGTGCCAGCAGCTGGGCGGGAGGCGCCACAGATACGCAGTATTTT
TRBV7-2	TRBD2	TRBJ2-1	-	CASSLGLAPYNEQFF	TGTGCCAGCAGCTTAGGACTAGCGCCCTACAATGAGCAGTTCTTC
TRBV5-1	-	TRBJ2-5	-	CASSLISGQETQYF	TGCGCCAGCAGCTTGATATCGGGGCAAGAGACCCAGTACTTC